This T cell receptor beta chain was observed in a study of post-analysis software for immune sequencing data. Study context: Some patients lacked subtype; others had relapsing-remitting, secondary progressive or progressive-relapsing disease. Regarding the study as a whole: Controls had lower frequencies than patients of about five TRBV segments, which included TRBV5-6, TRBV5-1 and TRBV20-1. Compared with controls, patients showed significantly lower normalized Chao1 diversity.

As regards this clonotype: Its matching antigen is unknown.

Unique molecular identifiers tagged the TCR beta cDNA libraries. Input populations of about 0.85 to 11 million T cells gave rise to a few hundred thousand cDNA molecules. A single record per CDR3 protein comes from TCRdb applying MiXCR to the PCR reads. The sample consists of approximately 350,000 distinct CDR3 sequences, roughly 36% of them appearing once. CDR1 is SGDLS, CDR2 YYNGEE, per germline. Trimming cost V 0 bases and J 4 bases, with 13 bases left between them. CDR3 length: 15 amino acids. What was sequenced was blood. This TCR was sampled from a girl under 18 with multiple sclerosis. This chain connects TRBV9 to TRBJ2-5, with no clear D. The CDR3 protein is CASSVVGSSLETQYF. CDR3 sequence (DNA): TGTGCCAGCAGCGTAGTCGGCAGTTCCCTAGAGACCCAGTACTTC.